One and the same sample provided the 23 T cell receptor beta chains below, sequenced in a study of T cell repertoires in cytomegalovirus infection. TCRdb called the reads again in MiXCR, with one record for every CDR3 protein. The table lists 100,000 to 150,000 distinct CDR3 sequences, roughly 25% of them singletons. For these TCRs, the target antigens are not known. Sequenced input: PBMCs, sequenced either directly or after in vitro stimulation (not recorded which). Source of these receptors: a human donor in good health (CMV status not recorded). Some clones in this sample may be carry-over from other donors' samples.

The chain is built from TRBV4-1 and TRBJ1-6; 8 positions agree with TRBD1. The V gene's germline CDR1 is MGHRA and CDR2 YSYEKL. Trimming took 0 bases from V and 7 from J; bases not matched to a gene: 2. CDR3 length: 15 amino acids. The DNA of the CDR3 is TGCGCCAGCAGCCAAGACGACAGGGGCAATTCACCCCTCCACTTT. Amino acid sequence: CASSQDDRGNSPLHF.

A few counts support this clonotype. The chain combines TRBV5-1 with TRBJ2-1, with D perhaps matching TRBD2 (5 bases). V lost 4 bases and J 6 bases, leaving 17 bases between the germline ends. Germline CDR1 and CDR2: SGHRS and YFSETQ. There are 15 residues in the CDR3. CDR3 nucleotide sequence: TGCGCCAGCAGCCCCCGTCGAGGGCCGAGCAATGAGCAGTTCTTC. Translated: CASSPRRGPSNEQFF.

This clonotype was seen a handful of times. The chain recombines TRBV6-6 with TRBJ1-1; D remains unclear. CDR1 and CDR2 (germline): MNHNY, SVGAGI (reference sequence). Trimming took off 6 bases at V and 0 bases at J, with 11 bases between the two ends. The CDR3 has 14 amino acids. In DNA, the CDR3 is TGTGCCAGCAGAGGATTCAGGATGAACACTGAAGCTTTCTTT. This gives the protein CASRGFRMNTEAFF.

This clonotype occurred many times. The genes are TRBV7-9 and TRBJ2-1, with TRBD2 identical over 11 bases. Germline V gene sequence: CDR1 SEHNR, CDR2 FQNEAQ (reference sequence). The CDR3 spans 18 residues. The V gene end was trimmed by 5 bases and the J gene end by 0 bases; junction bases not matched to a gene: 9. The CDR3: CASSLLTSGVASYNEQFF. The DNA of the CDR3 is TGTGCCAGCAGCCTCCTGACTAGCGGGGTGGCCTCCTACAATGAGCAGTTCTTC.

The sample holds many counts of this clonotype. The V call is TRBV29-1, the J call TRBJ1-1; the D is unclear. The CDR3 sequence is 12 residues long. Deletions cut 5 bases from V and 2 bases from J, with 9 bases between. CDR1 SQVTM and CDR2 ANQGSEA come from the germline V gene. This CDR3 reads CSVSHSNTEAFF. CDR3 in DNA: TGCAGCGTTTCCCACAGCAACACTGAAGCTTTCTTT. The full variable domain, in which reference TRBV29-1 and TRBJ1-1 provide the parts outside the CDR3, is SAVISQKPSRDICQRGTSLTIQCQVDSQVTMMFWYRQQPGQSLTLIATANQGSEATYESGFVIDKFPISRPNLTFSTLTVSNMSPEDSSIYLCSVSHSNTEAFFGQGTRLTVV.

This clonotype was detected a few times. V and J are TRBV25-1 and TRBJ2-1, with a tentative D call TRBD2 (6 bases). V lost 8 bases, J lost 0 bases, and 14 bases lay in between. Germline V CDR1 and CDR2: MGHDK, SYGVNS. The CDR3 loop spans 15 amino acids. The chain's CDR3 is CASGRLGSSYNEQFF. As DNA, the CDR3 is TGTGCCAGCGGCCGACTAGGTAGCTCCTACAATGAGCAGTTCTTC.

This CDR3 is CAISELAGRTDTQYF. The CDR3 nucleotides read TGTGCCATCAGTGAACTAGCGGGCCGCACAGATACGCAGTATTTT. The chain is built from TRBV10-3 and TRBJ2-3, with 9 bases identical to TRBD2. This CDR3 has 15 amino acids. The germline V gene encodes CDR1 ENHRY and CDR2 SYGVKD. The V and J ends lost 3 bases and 1 base, in that order; junction bases with no gene match: 2.

This clonotype has only a few counts. The chain is built from TRBV4-2 and TRBJ2-7; 13 bases are shared with TRBD2. With V trimmed by 3 bases and J by 0 bases, 2 bases remained unmatched. Looked up from germline, CDR1 is LGHNA and CDR2 is YNFKEQ. CDR3 size: 16 residues. Here the CDR3 reads CASSQGLAGNSYEQYF. In nucleotides, the CDR3 is TGTGCCAGCAGCCAGGGACTAGCGGGGAACTCCTACGAGCAGTACTTC.

The V call is TRBV28, the J call TRBJ2-7; weak D call: TRBD1 (7 bases). Deletions cut 3 bases from V and 3 bases from J, with 18 bases between. Germline V gives CDR1 MDHEN, CDR2 SYDVKM. There are 16 residues in the CDR3. The CDR3 reads CASSLMAGGGIYEQYF. CDR3 coding DNA: TGTGCCAGCAGTTTGATGGCAGGGGGAGGCATCTACGAGCAGTACTTC.

This clonotype was counted ten times or more. The chain recombines TRBV28 with TRBJ1-1; D not certain. The CDR3 sequence is 13 residues long. Trimming took off 1 base at V and 5 bases at J, with 8 bases between the two ends. Germline V CDR1 and CDR2: MDHEN, SYDVKM. The CDR3 DNA is TGTGCCAGCAGTTTATCTGGGCCGACTGAAGCTTTCTTT. Translation: CASSLSGPTEAFF.

This clonotype occurred a few times. The chain combines TRBV12-3 or TRBV12-4 with TRBJ2-6; D is possibly TRBD2 (6 bases). Trimming took off 2 bases at V and 1 base at J, with 18 bases between the two ends. This CDR3 comprises 19 residues. In DNA, the CDR3 is TGTGCCAGCAGTTTAAGGGGTAGCGGACGTAGTTCTGGGGCCAACGTCCTGACTTTC. It encodes CASSLRGSGRSSGANVLTF.

This clonotype was detected ten times or more. The CDR3 is CASSSGRGEEGTEAFF. The CDR3 DNA follows: TGTGCCAGCAGCTCAGGGAGAGGGGAGGAGGGTACTGAAGCTTTCTTT. V gene TRBV7-9 combines with J gene TRBJ1-1; maybe TRBD1 (5 bases). With 4 bases removed from V and 5 bases from J, the gap between germline ends came to 20 bases. This CDR3 comprises 16 residues. CDR1 and CDR2 (germline): SEHNR, FQNEAQ (reference sequence).

J is TRBJ2-5 and V is TRBV6-2 or TRBV6-3; maybe TRBD2 (5 bases). Trimming removed 0 bases at V and 7 bases at J, with 12 bases between. The CDR3 runs to 14 residues. CDR1 MNHEY and CDR2 SVGEGT come from the germline V gene. The CDR3 sequence is CASSYSWGEGTQYF. The DNA for the CDR3 is TGTGCCAGCAGTTACTCTTGGGGAGAAGGGACCCAGTACTTC.

The chain links TRBV9 to TRBJ1-5, with unresolved D. CDR1 and CDR2 from the germline V gene are SGDLS and YYNGEE. CDR3 size: 15 residues. V lost 3 bases to trimming and J lost 1 base, with 11 bases between them. DNA for the CDR3: TGTGCCAGCAGCGCTGGGCCCTCCAGCAATCAGCCCCAGCATTTT. This translates into CASSAGPSSNQPQHF. Full variable domain (missing parts from reference TRBV9 and TRBJ1-5): DSGVTQTPKHLITATGQRVTLRCSPRSGDLSVYWYQQSLDQGLQFLIQYYNGEERAKGNILERFSAQQFPDLHSELNLSSLELGDSALYFCASSAGPSSNQPQHFGDGTRLSIL.

The chain carries TRBV6-1 and TRBJ1-5; TRBD1 agrees at 7 bases. V lost 1 base to trimming and J lost 0 bases; unmatched junction nucleotides: 6. CDR3 length equals 17 residues. Germline CDR1 MNHNS, CDR2 SASEGT. The CDR3 nucleotides read TGTGCCAGCAGTGAAGTCGGGACAGTCTATAGCAATCAGCCCCAGCATTTT. It encodes CASSEVGTVYSNQPQHF.

This clonotype was seen at least ten times. The chain carries TRBV7-2 and TRBJ1-1; no clear D. Germline V gives CDR1 SGHTA, CDR2 FQGNSA. The CDR3 is 13 residues long. V was cut by 1 base and J by 6 bases, with 9 bases left in between. The CDR3 DNA reads as TGTGCCAGCAGCTTAGATGGAGGGTCTGAAGCTTTCTTT. Residues: CASSLDGGSEAFF. Drawing the rest from reference TRBV7-2 and TRBJ1-1, the complete variable domain is GAGVSQSPSNKVTEKGKDVELRCDPISGHTALYWYRQSLGQGLEFLIYFQGNSAPDKSGLPSDRFSAERTGGSVSTLTIQRTQQEDSAVYLCASSLDGGSEAFFGQGTRLTVV.

Only a few counts were recorded for this clonotype. The V and J genes are TRBV7-9 and TRBJ1-2; no clear D gene. CDR1 is SEHNR and CDR2 is FQNEAQ in the germline V gene (reference sequence). V lost 6 bases, J lost 1 base, and 15 bases lay in between. CDR3 length: 15 amino acids. The chain's CDR3 is CASSFPDGNNYGYTF. The CDR3 DNA sequence: TGTGCCAGCAGTTTTCCGGACGGGAATAACTATGGCTACACCTTC.

In this sample, this clonotype turned up a few times. The rearrangement uses TRBV12-3 or TRBV12-4 and TRBJ2-3; TRBD2 matches at 8 bases. After removal of 4 bases from V and 4 bases from J, the junction contained 4 bases not matched to a gene. The CDR3 length is 14 residues. CDR3 residues: CASSSAGGADTQYF. CDR3 DNA sequence: TGTGCCAGCAGTTCCGCGGGGGGTGCAGATACGCAGTATTTT.

This clonotype was observed a handful of times. This chain links TRBV27 with TRBJ2-1; 12 nucleotides match TRBD2. Germline CDR1 reads MNHEY; CDR2 reads SMNVEV (reference sequence). V lost 2 bases, J lost 0 bases, and 5 bases stayed unmatched. The CDR3 is 18 residues long. The CDR3 nucleotides read TGTGCCAGCAGTTTAATAACTAGCGGGGGGCGCTCCTACAATGAGCAGTTCTTC. This encodes CASSLITSGGRSYNEQFF.

The gene calls are TRBV4-1 and TRBJ2-4; possible D gene TRBD1, 5 bases. Per the germline V gene, CDR1 is MGHRA and CDR2 is YSYEKL. V lost 5 bases and J 6 bases, leaving 20 bases between the germline ends. The CDR3 sequence is 16 residues long. CDR3 DNA sequence: TGCGCCAGCAGCAAGATCGCCGCAGGGTCGGCAAACATTCAGTACTTC. This encodes CASSKIAAGSANIQYF.

The chain uses TRBV20-1 and TRBJ2-2, with 12 bases that match TRBD1. V shed 0 bases and J 3 bases; nucleotides not matched to a gene: 2. The germline CDR1 and CDR2 sequences are DFQATT and SNEGSKA (reference sequence). The CDR3 has 16 amino acids. The CDR3 reads CSARDGTGGDTGELFF. The CDR3 DNA is TGCAGTGCTAGAGACGGGACAGGGGGCGACACCGGGGAGCTGTTTTTT.

The V and J genes are TRBV7-9 and TRBJ2-1; 14 bases match TRBD2. This CDR3 is 19 amino acids long. The V and J ends lost 3 bases and 7 bases, in that order; junction bases with no gene match: 14. CDR1 is SEHNR, CDR2 FQNEAQ, per germline (reference sequence). Written as DNA, the CDR3 is TGTGCCAGCAGCTTTACGAGGGGACCCAGGACTAGCGGGAGGAATGAGCAGTTCTTC. Translation: CASSFTRGPRTSGRNEQFF.

This clonotype turned up a few times. This rearrangement joins TRBV5-1 to TRBJ2-7; unclear D gene. Germline CDR1 and CDR2: SGHRS and YFSETQ. The V and J ends lost 0 bases and 3 bases respectively, with 7 bases between them. The CDR3 has 13 amino acids. The DNA of the CDR3 is TGCGCCAGCAGCTTGGGCCTGGACTACGAGCAGTACGTC. It translates to CASSLGLDYEQYV.